The rows below give T cell receptor beta chains drawn from one sample of a study of blood T cell repertoires in COVID-19. Measured with immunoSEQ multiplex PCR; TCRdb has only the in-frame clones, and not every one. The table shows around 75,000 clones, with approximately 87% occurring only once. The sequenced sample consisted of peripheral blood. Every receptor here comes from a human donor in a cohort sampled during active COVID-19. CDR3s include the opening cysteine and the closing phenylalanine or tryptophan. A D gene is named only where the DNA matches it firmly. Where a row states a size, it is once, few, many or the class of an expanded clone; other rows omit it.

DNA: TGTGCCAGCACGACGGGGGATGAAAAACTGTTTTTT; CDR3: CASTTGDEKLFF; V: TRBV25-1; J: TRBJ1-4; D: -; size: once
DNA: TGTGCCAGCAGTGGGACAGGGGGTCGGGCTAACTATGGCTACACCTTC; CDR3: CASSGTGGRANYGYTF; V: TRBV25-1; J: TRBJ1-2; D: TRBD1; size: -
DNA: TGTGCCAGCTCACCAGGGGGGTCCTACAATGAGCAGTTCTTC; CDR3: CASSPGGSYNEQFF; V: TRBV18; J: TRBJ2-1; D: -; size: -
DNA: TGTGCCAGCAGTTACCTCCGGGACAGAACTAGTAGCAATCAGCCCCAGCATTTT; CDR3: CASSYLRDRTSSNQPQHF; V: TRBV6-2/TRBV6-3; J: TRBJ1-5; D: TRBD1; size: -
DNA: TGTGCCATCGCCAGGGAACGCCTCGAGCAGTACTTC; CDR3: CAIARERLEQYF; V: TRBV10-3; J: TRBJ2-7; D: -; size: -
DNA: TGTGCCAGCAGCGGCCGTACTTACGAGCAGTACTTC; CDR3: CASSGRTYEQYF; V: TRBV9; J: TRBJ2-7; D: -; size: -
DNA: TGTGCCATCAGTGAGTCGACTAGCGGGGTGGGCTACGAGCAGTACTTC; CDR3: CAISESTSGVGYEQYF; V: TRBV10-3; J: TRBJ2-7; D: TRBD2; size: -
DNA: TGTGCCAGCCGGGACAGGGGCTACGAGCAGTACTTC; CDR3: CASRDRGYEQYF; V: TRBV19; J: TRBJ2-7; D: TRBD1; size: once
DNA: TGTGCCAGCAGCGCCCGGGGGCGGGAGGGTACGAACACCGGGGAGCTGTTTTTT; CDR3: CASSARGREGTNTGELFF; V: TRBV9; J: TRBJ2-2; D: TRBD2; size: -
DNA: TGTGCCAGCAGCCAAGATATCTCGCCTAGCGGGGCTCAAGAGACCCAGTACTTC; CDR3: CASSQDISPSGAQETQYF; V: TRBV4-2; J: TRBJ2-5; D: TRBD2; size: -
DNA: TGTGCCAGTAGTAATCCGGGACATACAGCCTACGAGCAGTACTTC; CDR3: CASSNPGHTAYEQYF; V: TRBV19; J: TRBJ2-7; D: -; size: -
DNA: TGCGCCAGCAGTCAATCCGGGACAGGGCCCTACGAGCAGTACTTC; CDR3: CASSQSGTGPYEQYF; V: TRBV23-1; J: TRBJ2-7; D: TRBD1; size: -
DNA: TGTGCCAGTAGTATAGCCGCACGGAGGGTATTGAACACTGAAGCTTTCTTT; CDR3: CASSIAARRVLNTEAFF; V: TRBV19; J: TRBJ1-1; D: -; size: -
DNA: TGTGCCAGCAACAGACAGGGGGGCAACTATGGCTACACCTTC; CDR3: CASNRQGGNYGYTF; V: TRBV6-5; J: TRBJ1-2; D: TRBD1; size: -
DNA: TGCGCCAGCAGTCCGCCGGGGGACAGAGATCTCTACGAGCAGTACTTC; CDR3: CASSPPGDRDLYEQYF; V: TRBV23-1; J: TRBJ2-7; D: -; size: -
DNA: TGTGCCAGCAGCCCAGGGTATCCAGATACGCAGTATTTT; CDR3: CASSPGYPDTQYF; V: TRBV3-1/TRBV3-2; J: TRBJ2-3; D: -; size: -
DNA: TGTGCCAGCCTTCGACTAGCGGGAGACTACGAGCAGTACTTC; CDR3: CASLRLAGDYEQYF; V: TRBV6-5; J: TRBJ2-7; D: TRBD2; size: -
DNA: TGTGCCAGCAGCTACCGAGGGGACACCCCTAACTATGGCTACACCTTC; CDR3: CASSYRGDTPNYGYTF; V: TRBV5-6; J: TRBJ1-2; D: -; size: -
DNA: TGCAGTGCCAGTGACAGGGGGCCTGGCTACACCTTC; CDR3: CSASDRGPGYTF; V: TRBV20-1; J: TRBJ1-2; D: TRBD1; size: -
DNA: TGTGCCAGCAGCCTTAGCGGAGATACGCAGTATTTT; CDR3: CASSLSGDTQYF; V: TRBV3-1/TRBV3-2; J: TRBJ2-3; D: -; size: -
DNA: TGTGCCACCAGTGACCCCACACAACTCGGGACGCAGTATTTT; CDR3: CATSDPTQLGTQYF; V: TRBV24-1; J: TRBJ2-3; D: -; size: -
DNA: TGTGCCAGCTCTCAAGGACAGGCCGCGGAGCAGTACTTC; CDR3: CASSQGQAAEQYF; V: TRBV18; J: TRBJ2-7; D: TRBD1; size: -
DNA: TGTGCCAGCAGAGAAGGGACAAGCAATGAGCAGTTCTTC; CDR3: CASREGTSNEQFF; V: TRBV6-1; J: TRBJ2-1; D: -; size: -